Listed below are T cell receptor beta chains from one sample, sequenced in a study of shared clonotypes between healthy human individuals. Repertoires were generated with immunoSEQ multiplex PCR, while TCRdb's copy carries only in-frame clones and drops some. The top ten clones hold less than 0.15% of a sample with roughly 2.4 million clones, around 95% of them seen once. Sequenced material: naive CD4+ T cells sorted from blood. These TCRs come from a man younger than 35 in good health. The CDR3 runs from the conserved cysteine through the conserved F or W. Fields, in order: V gene, D gene, J gene, CDR3 protein. D genes are given only for firm matches.

v_call: TRBV10-3; d_call: TRBD1; j_call: TRBJ2-1; cdr3_aa: CAISESSGGGYEQFF
v_call: TRBV4-1; d_call: .; j_call: TRBJ1-1; cdr3_aa: CASSQEGRLNTEAFF
v_call: TRBV10-3; d_call: .; j_call: TRBJ1-5; cdr3_aa: CAISESGKGPGPQHF
v_call: TRBV30; d_call: .; j_call: TRBJ1-3; cdr3_aa: CAWSLQGSSSGTRSGNTIYF
v_call: TRBV7-2; d_call: TRBD1; j_call: TRBJ1-2; cdr3_aa: CASSTLGTGKGGYTF
v_call: TRBV6-1; d_call: .; j_call: TRBJ2-2; cdr3_aa: CASSARGRNTGELFF
v_call: TRBV6-4; d_call: .; j_call: TRBJ2-3; cdr3_aa: CASSTGSSDTQYF
v_call: TRBV5-1; d_call: .; j_call: TRBJ2-7; cdr3_aa: CASRSTRVEQYF
v_call: TRBV11-2; d_call: TRBD1; j_call: TRBJ2-5; cdr3_aa: CASLQGARETQYF
v_call: TRBV7-2; d_call: .; j_call: TRBJ2-7; cdr3_aa: CASSTGLGGYEQYF
v_call: TRBV10-2; d_call: .; j_call: TRBJ2-5; cdr3_aa: CASSARRLGEETQYF
v_call: TRBV18; d_call: .; j_call: TRBJ2-5; cdr3_aa: CASSPMEETQYF
v_call: TRBV18; d_call: .; j_call: TRBJ2-1; cdr3_aa: CASSRSPGGLSSYNEQFF
v_call: TRBV7-9; d_call: .; j_call: TRBJ2-1; cdr3_aa: CASSLSGTYNEQFF
v_call: TRBV6-5; d_call: .; j_call: TRBJ2-1; cdr3_aa: CASTSEGNINEQFF
v_call: TRBV10-2; d_call: TRBD1; j_call: TRBJ1-2; cdr3_aa: CASSRQGPPYGYTF
v_call: TRBV6-6; d_call: .; j_call: TRBJ1-2; cdr3_aa: CASRPTPGSYGYTF
v_call: TRBV18; d_call: TRBD2; j_call: TRBJ2-7; cdr3_aa: CASSPQNLAGYYEQYF
v_call: TRBV6-6; d_call: TRBD1; j_call: TRBJ1-1; cdr3_aa: CASRPGQANTEAFF
v_call: TRBV27; d_call: TRBD1; j_call: TRBJ1-6; cdr3_aa: CASSSDRRNSPLHF
v_call: TRBV10-3; d_call: TRBD1; j_call: TRBJ2-2; cdr3_aa: CAILRGTGGTGELFF
v_call: TRBV5-1; d_call: TRBD2; j_call: TRBJ2-3; cdr3_aa: CASTWEGGSTDTQYF
v_call: TRBV5-1; d_call: .; j_call: TRBJ1-1; cdr3_aa: CASSLEGWGSEAFF
v_call: TRBV27; d_call: .; j_call: TRBJ1-1; cdr3_aa: CASSLWGSGSEAFF
v_call: TRBV29-1; d_call: .; j_call: TRBJ2-3; cdr3_aa: CSVLDGTDTQYF
v_call: TRBV11-2; d_call: .; j_call: TRBJ2-3; cdr3_aa: CASSFGGTQYF
v_call: TRBV2; d_call: TRBD1; j_call: TRBJ1-4; cdr3_aa: CASNTGVNEKLFF
v_call: TRBV11-3; d_call: .; j_call: TRBJ2-1; cdr3_aa: CASSLTSYNEQFF
v_call: TRBV5-1; d_call: TRBD1; j_call: TRBJ1-1; cdr3_aa: CASSLGTGFGTFEAFF
v_call: TRBV28; d_call: .; j_call: .; cdr3_aa: CASGTLAYEQYF
v_call: TRBV5-4; d_call: .; j_call: TRBJ2-5; cdr3_aa: CASSLAEHQETQYF
v_call: TRBV19; d_call: .; j_call: TRBJ2-3; cdr3_aa: CASSGRGASTDTQYF
v_call: TRBV7-2; d_call: .; j_call: TRBJ1-5; cdr3_aa: CASSLLGGYEDQPQHF
v_call: TRBV30; d_call: TRBD1; j_call: TRBJ1-2; cdr3_aa: CAWRATGGYGYTF
v_call: TRBV5-1; d_call: .; j_call: TRBJ2-7; cdr3_aa: CASSLDRRDLNEQYF
v_call: TRBV4-1; d_call: TRBD2; j_call: TRBJ2-7; cdr3_aa: CASSPLAGGLYEQYF
v_call: TRBV6-1; d_call: TRBD1; j_call: TRBJ1-5; cdr3_aa: CASRGQGRGNQPQHF
v_call: TRBV2; d_call: .; j_call: TRBJ1-4; cdr3_aa: CASSDEVLSAEKLFF
v_call: TRBV6-6; d_call: .; j_call: TRBJ2-3; cdr3_aa: CASKEGPDTQYF
v_call: TRBV5-4; d_call: .; j_call: TRBJ1-5; cdr3_aa: CASSLGGLGVNQPQHF
v_call: TRBV7-2; d_call: .; j_call: TRBJ2-1; cdr3_aa: CASSSWGNEQFF
v_call: TRBV21-1; d_call: .; j_call: TRBJ1-5; cdr3_aa: CASSKGGEPQHF
v_call: TRBV5-1; d_call: .; j_call: TRBJ2-3; cdr3_aa: CASSLNGGASDTQYF
v_call: TRBV18; d_call: TRBD2; j_call: TRBJ2-5; cdr3_aa: CASSARPGRAETQYF
v_call: TRBV5-4; d_call: .; j_call: TRBJ1-2; cdr3_aa: CASSLGKGPPFNYGYTF
v_call: TRBV15; d_call: .; j_call: TRBJ2-4; cdr3_aa: CATSKGGAKNIQYF
v_call: TRBV7-6; d_call: .; j_call: TRBJ2-2; cdr3_aa: CASSLGQGLSTGELFF